The entry below gives a single TCR beta chain sequence along with its context. What it recognizes is unknown. PCR was performed a second time for roughly 7 to 11 cycles using a sample-barcoded 5' primer and a J-beta primer mix. Every molecule of cDNA carried a tag from a template-switch adaptor with 12 random nucleotides. All samples gave at least 2.5 million CDR3-containing paired-end reads. TCRdb reprocessed the 5' RACE reads via MiXCR and lists one record per CDR3 protein. The sample records about 1.5 million distinct CDR3 sequences, around 42% being singletons. This entry belongs to a study of blood T cells in healthy people across ages. Study results and limitations: Estimates drawn from one million T cells were deemed to understate diversity. Observed TCR beta diversity per million T cells went down as age went up. This fall followed a roughly linear course with age.

V was pared by 11 bases and J by 0 bases, with 4 bases of the junction left unmatched. This CDR3 has 14 residues. CDR1 is MDHEN, CDR2 SYDVKM, per germline. This chain links TRBV28 with TRBJ1-2; 12 nucleotides line up with TRBD1. The sequence was collected from a woman under 30 in good health. Input material: blood. Here the CDR3 DNA reads TGTGCCGCCGGGACAGGGGGCGCTAACTATGGCTACACCTTC. Its translation is CAAGTGGANYGYTF.